The rows below give T cell receptor beta chains drawn from one sample of a study of T cells in Graves' hyperthyroidism and ophthalmopathy. One entry per CDR3 protein results from TCRdb running MiXCR on the multiplex PCR reads. The sample has hundreds of thousands of distinct CDR3 sequences; under 25% are singletons. The sequencing input was blood. All receptors come from a man aged 25-45 years with Graves' ophthalmopathy. Each CDR3 is given without its conserved first and last residue.

V | CDR3
TRBV6-1 | ASSDFPKPQH
TRBV24-1 | ATNAPSSNGDNTEAF
TRBV11-3 | ASSLDAGRGDTGELF
TRBV20-1 | SATPYIYEQY
TRBV24-1 | ATSPTGLGNQPQH
TRBV28 | ASRTGGGYGYT
TRBV7-6 | ASSPTQGPSTDTQY
TRBV12-3/TRBV12-4 | ATTGTGAGAYGYT
TRBV28 | ASSTPRDGNEKLF
TRBV6-8 | ASSYYRTGELF
TRBV9 | ASNPKFSTDTQY
TRBV7-2 | ASGTGGPGNEQF
TRBV5-5 | ASSGDLETQY
TRBV2 | ASKGRPVRETQY
TRBV6-1 | ASSRDRGYHSYEQY
TRBV9 | ASSAPRAHNEQF
TRBV20-1 | SARASGRGTGELF
TRBV7-2 | ASSLGTSGQETQY
TRBV12-3/TRBV12-4 | AIIDSPRGEQY
TRBV6-1 | ASRGYIMNTEAF
TRBV9 | ASSVAGGDTQY
TRBV27 | ASSSSVHYNEQF
TRBV5-5 | ASSVDRNTDTQY
TRBV6-1 | ASSESSGPRVNEQF
TRBV11-3 | ASSLAANTGELF
TRBV4-3 | ASSQERDRARTDTQY
TRBV4-3 | ASSQEGFGGGNEQF
TRBV30 | AWIPSGRAHEQF
TRBV6-5 | ASSYKVARSYNEQF
TRBV2 | ASSNGRVWPQH